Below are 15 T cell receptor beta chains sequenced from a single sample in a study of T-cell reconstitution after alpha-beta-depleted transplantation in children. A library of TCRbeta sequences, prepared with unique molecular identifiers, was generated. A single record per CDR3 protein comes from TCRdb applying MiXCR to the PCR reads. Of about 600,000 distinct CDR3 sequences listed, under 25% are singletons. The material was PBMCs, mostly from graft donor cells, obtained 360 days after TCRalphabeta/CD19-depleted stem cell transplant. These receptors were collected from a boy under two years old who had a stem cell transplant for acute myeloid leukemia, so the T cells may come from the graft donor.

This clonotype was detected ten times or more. The DNA for the CDR3 is TGTGCCAGCAGTGAATTGGGCAGGGTAGCTTTGGGCAATGAGCAGTTCTTC. Its translation is CASSELGRVALGNEQFF. This chain joins TRBV6-1 and TRBJ2-1; D might be TRBD1 (5 bases). With 2 bases removed from V and 6 bases from J, the gap between germline ends came to 20 bases. CDR1 and CDR2 (germline): MNHNS, SASEGT. The CDR3 contains 17 residues.

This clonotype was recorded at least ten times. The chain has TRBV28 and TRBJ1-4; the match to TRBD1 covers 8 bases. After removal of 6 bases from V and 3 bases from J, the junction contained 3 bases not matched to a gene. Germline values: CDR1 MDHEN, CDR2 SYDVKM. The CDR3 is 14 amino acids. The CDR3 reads CASSQGAANEKLFF. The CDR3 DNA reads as TGTGCCAGCAGCCAGGGGGCAGCTAATGAAAAACTGTTTTTT. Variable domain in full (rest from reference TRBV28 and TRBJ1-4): DVKVTQSSRYLVKRTGEKVFLECVQDMDHENMFWYRQDPGLGLRLIYFSYDVKMKEKGDIPEGYSVSREKKERFSLILESASTNQTSMYLCASSQGAANEKLFFGSGTQLSVL.

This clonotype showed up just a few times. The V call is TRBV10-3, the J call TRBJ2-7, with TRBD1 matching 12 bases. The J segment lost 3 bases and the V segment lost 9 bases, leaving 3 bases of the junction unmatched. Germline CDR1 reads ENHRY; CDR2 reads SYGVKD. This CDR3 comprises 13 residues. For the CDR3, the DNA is TGTGCCATGGGACAGGGGGCGGTCTACGAGCAGTACTTC. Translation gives CAMGQGAVYEQYF.

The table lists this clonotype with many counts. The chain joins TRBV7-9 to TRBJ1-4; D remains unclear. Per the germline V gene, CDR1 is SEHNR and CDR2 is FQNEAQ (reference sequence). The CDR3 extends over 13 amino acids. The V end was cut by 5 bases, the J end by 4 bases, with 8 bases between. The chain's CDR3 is CASSLTGNEKLFF. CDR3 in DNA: TGTGCCAGCAGCCTGACGGGTAATGAAAAACTGTTTTTT.

CDR3 amino acids: CASSYRGGWVSEQYF. The CDR3 DNA follows: TGTGCCAGCAGTTACCGCGGCGGGTGGGTGAGCGAGCAGTACTTC. The V gene is TRBV6-5, the J gene TRBJ2-7; the D gene is possibly TRBD2 (5 bases). Germline CDR1 MNHEY, CDR2 SVGAGI. The CDR3 contains 15 residues. V was clipped by 2 bases and J by 6 bases, with 17 bases between them.

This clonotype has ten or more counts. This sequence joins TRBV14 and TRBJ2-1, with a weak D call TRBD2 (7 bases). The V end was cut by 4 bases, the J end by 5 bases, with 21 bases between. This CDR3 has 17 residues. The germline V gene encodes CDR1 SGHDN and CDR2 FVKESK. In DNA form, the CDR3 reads TGTGCCAGCAGCCTCGGGGGGCAGATGGAATTTAACAATGAGCAGTTCTTC. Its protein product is CASSLGGQMEFNNEQFF.

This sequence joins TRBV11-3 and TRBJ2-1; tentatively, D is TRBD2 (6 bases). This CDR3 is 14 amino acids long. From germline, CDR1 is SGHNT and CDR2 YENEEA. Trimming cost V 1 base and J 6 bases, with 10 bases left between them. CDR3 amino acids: CASSLVRGSNEQFF. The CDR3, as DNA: TGTGCCAGCAGCTTAGTACGGGGGAGCAATGAGCAGTTCTTC.

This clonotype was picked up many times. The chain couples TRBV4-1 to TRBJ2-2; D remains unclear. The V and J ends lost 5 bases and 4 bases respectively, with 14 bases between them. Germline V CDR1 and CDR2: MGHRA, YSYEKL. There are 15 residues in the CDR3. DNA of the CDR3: TGCGCCAGCAGCTGGATGGGTCCCGTCACCGGGGAGCTGTTTTTT. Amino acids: CASSWMGPVTGELFF.

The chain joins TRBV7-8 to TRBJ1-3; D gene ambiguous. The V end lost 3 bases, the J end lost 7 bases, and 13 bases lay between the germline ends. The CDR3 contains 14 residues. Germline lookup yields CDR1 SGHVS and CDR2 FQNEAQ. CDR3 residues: CASSFGPIANTIYF. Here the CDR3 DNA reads TGTGCCAGCAGCTTCGGCCCCATTGCGAACACCATATATTTT. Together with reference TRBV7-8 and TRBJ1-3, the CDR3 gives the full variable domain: GAGVSQSPRYKVAKRGQDVALRCDPISGHVSLFWYQQALGQGPEFLTYFQNEAQLDKSGLPSDRFFAERPEGSVSTLKIQRTQQEDSAVYLCASSFGPIANTIYFGEGSWLTVV.

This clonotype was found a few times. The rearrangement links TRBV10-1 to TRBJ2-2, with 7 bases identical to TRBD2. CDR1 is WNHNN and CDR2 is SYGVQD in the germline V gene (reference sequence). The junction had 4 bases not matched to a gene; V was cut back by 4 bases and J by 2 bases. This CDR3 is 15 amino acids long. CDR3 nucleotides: TGCGCCAGCAGTGCGGCTAGCGGTAACACCGGGGAGCTGTTTTTT. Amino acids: CASSAASGNTGELFF.

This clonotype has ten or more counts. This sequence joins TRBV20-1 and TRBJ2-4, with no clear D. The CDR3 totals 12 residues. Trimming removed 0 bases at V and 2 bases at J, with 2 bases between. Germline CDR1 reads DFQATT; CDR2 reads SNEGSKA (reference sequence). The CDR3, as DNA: TGCAGTGCTAGAGACCCCAAAAACATTCAGTACTTC. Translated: CSARDPKNIQYF.

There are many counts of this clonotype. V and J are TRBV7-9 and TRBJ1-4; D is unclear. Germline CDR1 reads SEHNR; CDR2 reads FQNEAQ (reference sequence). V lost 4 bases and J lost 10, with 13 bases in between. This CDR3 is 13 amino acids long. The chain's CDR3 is CASSSRLGGKLFF. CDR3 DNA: TGTGCCAGCAGCTCGAGACTTGGAGGAAAACTGTTTTTT.

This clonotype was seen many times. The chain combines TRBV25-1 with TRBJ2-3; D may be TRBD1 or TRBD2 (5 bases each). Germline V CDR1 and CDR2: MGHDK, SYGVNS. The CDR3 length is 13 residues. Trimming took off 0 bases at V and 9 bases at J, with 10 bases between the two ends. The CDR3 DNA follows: TGTGCCAGCAGTGAATACGGGGCCGCAACGCAGTATTTT. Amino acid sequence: CASSEYGAATQYF.

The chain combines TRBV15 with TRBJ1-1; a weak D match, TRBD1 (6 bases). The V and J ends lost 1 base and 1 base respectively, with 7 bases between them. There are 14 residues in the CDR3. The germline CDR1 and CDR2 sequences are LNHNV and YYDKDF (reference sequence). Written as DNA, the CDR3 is TGTGCCACCAGCAGAGGGACAGCGAACACTGAAGCTTTCTTT. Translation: CATSRGTANTEAFF. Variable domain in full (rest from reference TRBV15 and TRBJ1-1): DAMVIQNPRYQVTQFGKPVTLSCSQTLNHNVMYWYQQKSSQAPKLLFHYYDKDFNNEADTPDNFQSRRPNTSFCFLDIRSPGLGDTAMYLCATSRGTANTEAFFGQGTRLTVV.

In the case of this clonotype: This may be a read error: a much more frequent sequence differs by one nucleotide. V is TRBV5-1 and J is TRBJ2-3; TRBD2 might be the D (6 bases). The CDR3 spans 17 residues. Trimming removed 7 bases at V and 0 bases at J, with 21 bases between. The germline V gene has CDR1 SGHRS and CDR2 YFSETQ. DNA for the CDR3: TGCGCCAGCGGAGGGGCAGCGGGTAACCCTAGCACAGATACGCAGTATTTT. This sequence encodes CASGGAAGNPSTDTQYF.